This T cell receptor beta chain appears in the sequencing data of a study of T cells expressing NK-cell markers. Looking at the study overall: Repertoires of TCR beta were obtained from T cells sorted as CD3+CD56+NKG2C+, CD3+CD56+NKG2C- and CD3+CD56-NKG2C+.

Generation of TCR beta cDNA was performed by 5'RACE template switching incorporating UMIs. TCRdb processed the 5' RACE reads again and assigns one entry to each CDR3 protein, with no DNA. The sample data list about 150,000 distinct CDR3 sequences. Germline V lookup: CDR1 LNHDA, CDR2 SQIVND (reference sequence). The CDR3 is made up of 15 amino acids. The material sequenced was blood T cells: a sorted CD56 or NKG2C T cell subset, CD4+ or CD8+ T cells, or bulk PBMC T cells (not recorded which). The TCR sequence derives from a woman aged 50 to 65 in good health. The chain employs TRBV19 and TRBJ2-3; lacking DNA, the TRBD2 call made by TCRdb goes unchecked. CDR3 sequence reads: CASRKLAGDLDTQYF.